The next 10 T cell receptor beta chains were all read from a single sample in a study of T cell responses to AZD1222 COVID-19 vaccine. TCRdb's copy holds only in-frame clones and misses some; the assay was immunoSEQ multiplex PCR. The sample holds approximately 92,000 clones; about 85% are singletons and the top ten take less than 3%. Sequencing was performed on peripheral blood, taken on day 0 of AZD1222 vaccination. Receptors originate from an adult in good health.

The V gene is TRBV6-6, the J gene TRBJ1-1; 9 bases map to TRBD1. The CDR3 loop spans 15 amino acids. J was trimmed by 2 bases and V by 5 bases; bases with no gene match: 6. The germline V gene has CDR1 MNHNY and CDR2 SVGAGI (reference sequence). The CDR3 DNA reads as TGTGCCAGCAGTACCCCGGACAGGGGTAACACTGAAGCTTTCTTT. Translating it yields CASSTPDRGNTEAFF.

This chain joins TRBV27 and TRBJ2-1; D gene uncertain. Trimming left V 5 bases short and J 4 bases short, with 12 bases between. Per the germline V gene, CDR1 is MNHEY and CDR2 is SMNVEV (reference sequence). There are 14 residues in the CDR3. The CDR3, as DNA: TGTGCCAGCAGTGAGGTGTCGGCATACAATGAGCAGTTCTTC. It translates to CASSEVSAYNEQFF.

V usage is TRBV6-5 and J usage is TRBJ1-5, with D possibly TRBD1 on 5 matching bases. V was pared by 6 bases and J by 3 bases, with 12 bases between. The germline gives CDR1 MNHEY, CDR2 SVGAGI. The CDR3 has 14 amino acids. CDR3 residues: CASSSNRTNQPQHF. The CDR3, as DNA: TGTGCCAGCAGCTCTAACAGGACCAATCAGCCCCAGCATTTT.

V usage is TRBV10-3 and J usage is TRBJ2-7; D is perhaps TRBD1 (5 bases). V was shortened by 4 bases and J by 2 bases, with 12 bases between the two germline ends. The CDR3 is made up of 14 amino acids. Germline CDR1 reads ENHRY; CDR2 reads SYGVKD. CDR3 coding DNA: TGTGCCATCAGTGCGCAGGGCTATCCCTACGAGCAGTACTTC. It translates to CAISAQGYPYEQYF.

The V and J genes are TRBV19 and TRBJ2-2; TRBD1 might be the D (6 bases). CDR3 length: 15 amino acids. With 5 bases removed from V and 4 bases from J, the gap between germline ends came to 14 bases. Germline-derived CDR1 and CDR2 are LNHDA and SQIVND (reference sequence). The CDR3 here is CASSPRQGSTGELFF. The CDR3, as DNA: TGTGCCAGTAGTCCACGGCAGGGGAGCACCGGGGAGCTGTTTTTT. The variable domain in full, with the rest retrieved from reference TRBV19 and TRBJ2-2, is DGGITQSPKYLFRKEGQNVTLSCEQNLNHDAMYWYRQDPGQGLRLIYYSQIVNDFQKGDIAEGYSVSREKKESFPLTVTSAQKNPTAFYLCASSPRQGSTGELFFGEGSRLTVL.

In this sample, this clone turned up a few times. Other DNA sequences in this sample translate to the same CDR3. J is TRBJ2-7 and V is TRBV18; no clear D gene. Germline CDR1 and CDR2: KGHSH and LQKENI. This CDR3 region has 14 residues. V was cut by 3 bases and J by 0 bases, with 9 bases left in between. CDR3 nucleotide sequence: TGTGCCAGCTCACCTAGTCCCATCTCCTACGAGCAGTACTTC. Its translation: CASSPSPISYEQYF.

This rearrangement joins TRBV9 to TRBJ2-3; TRBD2 matches 7 bases. Germline V lookup: CDR1 SGDLS, CDR2 YYNGEE. This CDR3 comprises 14 residues. V dropped 0 bases and J dropped 6; count of bases not matched to a gene: 4. The CDR3 protein is CASSVGGRVDTQYF. CDR3 sequence (DNA): TGTGCCAGCAGCGTAGGTGGGAGGGTGGATACGCAGTATTTT.

In nucleotides, the CDR3 is TGTGCCAGCAGCTTAGGTTCCCTAGCGGGAGTAAGAGATACGCAGTATTTT. It translates to CASSLGSLAGVRDTQYF. The chain recombines TRBV11-3 with TRBJ2-3; 10 bases are a match to TRBD2. CDR1 is SGHNT and CDR2 is YENEEA in the germline V gene. After removal of 1 base from V and 5 bases from J, the junction contained 9 bases not matched to a gene. CDR3 size: 17 residues. The whole variable domain, filled in from reference TRBV11-3 and TRBJ2-3, reads EAGVVQSPRYKIIEKKQPVAFWCNPISGHNTLYWYLQNLGQGPELLIRYENEEAVDDSQLPKDRFSAERLKGVDSTLKIQPAELGDSAVYLCASSLGSLAGVRDTQYFGPGTRLTVL.

The chain links TRBV18 to TRBJ2-1, with D tentatively TRBD1 (7 bases). This CDR3 has 14 amino acids. CDR1 and CDR2 from the germline V gene are KGHSH and LQKENI. V shed 4 bases and J shed 10 bases, with 17 bases lying between them. The CDR3 here is CASSQGAGLIEQFF. The CDR3 DNA reads as TGTGCCAGCTCACAGGGGGCAGGACTAATAGAGCAGTTCTTC.

This clone was detected once. The genes are TRBV7-3 and TRBJ2-7, with a tentative D call TRBD1 (6 bases). The CDR3 is 14 amino acids. Trimming took 5 bases from V and 8 from J, leaving 19 bases between them. CDR1 and CDR2 from the germline V gene are SGHTA and FQGTGA. CDR3 sequence: CASSPNRDTGKQYF. CDR3 DNA: TGTGCCAGCAGCCCTAACCGGGACACCGGGAAGCAGTACTTC.